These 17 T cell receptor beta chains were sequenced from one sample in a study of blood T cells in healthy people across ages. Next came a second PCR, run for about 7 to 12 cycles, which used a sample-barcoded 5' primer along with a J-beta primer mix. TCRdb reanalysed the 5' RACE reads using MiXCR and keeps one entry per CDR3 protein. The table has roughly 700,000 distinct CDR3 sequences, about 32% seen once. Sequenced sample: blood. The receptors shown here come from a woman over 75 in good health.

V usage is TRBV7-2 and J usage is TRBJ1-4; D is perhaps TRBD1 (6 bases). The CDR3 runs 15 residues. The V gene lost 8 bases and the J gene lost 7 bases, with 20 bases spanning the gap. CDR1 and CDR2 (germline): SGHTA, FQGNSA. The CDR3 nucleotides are TGTGCCAGCGGCACCGACGGGACAAGTTTTGAAAAACTGTTTTTT. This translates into CASGTDGTSFEKLFF.

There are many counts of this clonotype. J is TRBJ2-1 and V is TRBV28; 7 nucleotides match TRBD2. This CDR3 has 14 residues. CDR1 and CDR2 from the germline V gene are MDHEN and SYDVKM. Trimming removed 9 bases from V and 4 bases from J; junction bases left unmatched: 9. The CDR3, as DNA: TGTGCCAGTCTCGGGGCTAGCGGATACAATGAGCAGTTCTTC. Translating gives CASLGASGYNEQFF.

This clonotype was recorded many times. The CDR3 coding sequence is TGCGCCAGCAGCTTGGAGCTAGCGGGGGGTCTAGATACGCAGTATTTT. Its translation is CASSLELAGGLDTQYF. The rearrangement joins TRBV5-1 to TRBJ2-3; 11 bases are shared with TRBD2. J gave up 5 bases and V 0 bases, and 5 bases lay outside the gene matches. Germline V gives CDR1 SGHRS, CDR2 YFSETQ. The CDR3 sequence is 16 residues long.

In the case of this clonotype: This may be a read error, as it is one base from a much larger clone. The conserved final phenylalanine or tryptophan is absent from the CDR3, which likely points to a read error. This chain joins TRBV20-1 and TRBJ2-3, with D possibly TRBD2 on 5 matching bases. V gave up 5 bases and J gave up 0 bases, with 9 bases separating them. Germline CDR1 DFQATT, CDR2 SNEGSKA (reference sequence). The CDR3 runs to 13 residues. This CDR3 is CSAHKRSTDTQYL. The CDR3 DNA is TGCAGTGCTCATAAGCGGAGCACAGATACGCAGTATTTG.

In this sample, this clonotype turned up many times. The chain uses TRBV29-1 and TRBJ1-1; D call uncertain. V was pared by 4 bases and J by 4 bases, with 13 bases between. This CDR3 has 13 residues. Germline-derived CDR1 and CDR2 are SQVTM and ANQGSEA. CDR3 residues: CSVGFRVSTEAFF. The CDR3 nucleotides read TGCAGCGTTGGGTTTCGGGTGTCCACTGAAGCTTTCTTT. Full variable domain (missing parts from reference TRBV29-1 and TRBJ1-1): SAVISQKPSRDICQRGTSLTIQCQVDSQVTMMFWYRQQPGQSLTLIATANQGSEATYESGFVIDKFPISRPNLTFSTLTVSNMSPEDSSIYLCSVGFRVSTEAFFGQGTRLTVV.

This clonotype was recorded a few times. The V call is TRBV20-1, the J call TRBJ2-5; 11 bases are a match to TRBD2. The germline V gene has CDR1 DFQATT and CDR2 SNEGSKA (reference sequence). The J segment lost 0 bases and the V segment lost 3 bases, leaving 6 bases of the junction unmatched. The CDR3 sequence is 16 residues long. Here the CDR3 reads CSASPLAGADQETQYF. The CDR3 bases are TGCAGTGCTAGTCCACTAGCGGGGGCCGACCAAGAGACCCAGTACTTC.

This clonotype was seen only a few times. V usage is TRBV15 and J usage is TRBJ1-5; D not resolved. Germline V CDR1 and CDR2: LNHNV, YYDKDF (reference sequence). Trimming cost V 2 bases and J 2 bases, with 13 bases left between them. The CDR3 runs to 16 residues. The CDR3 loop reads CATSRPATWGNQPQHF. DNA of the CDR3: TGTGCCACCAGCAGACCCGCTACTTGGGGCAATCAGCCCCAGCATTTT.

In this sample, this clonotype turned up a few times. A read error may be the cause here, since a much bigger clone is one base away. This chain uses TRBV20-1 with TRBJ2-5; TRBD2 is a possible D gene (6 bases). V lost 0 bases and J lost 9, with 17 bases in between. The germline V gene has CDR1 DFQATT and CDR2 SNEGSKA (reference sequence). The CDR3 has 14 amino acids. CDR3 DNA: TGCAGTGCTAGAGAACCGGGGCCCAGGGAGGCCCAGTACTTC. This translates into CSAREPGPREAQYF.

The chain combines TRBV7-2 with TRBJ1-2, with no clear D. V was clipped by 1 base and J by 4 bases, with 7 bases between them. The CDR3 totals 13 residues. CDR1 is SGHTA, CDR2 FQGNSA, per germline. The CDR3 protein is CASSLEVVYGYTF. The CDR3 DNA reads TGTGCCAGCAGCTTAGAAGTGGTCTATGGCTACACCTTC.

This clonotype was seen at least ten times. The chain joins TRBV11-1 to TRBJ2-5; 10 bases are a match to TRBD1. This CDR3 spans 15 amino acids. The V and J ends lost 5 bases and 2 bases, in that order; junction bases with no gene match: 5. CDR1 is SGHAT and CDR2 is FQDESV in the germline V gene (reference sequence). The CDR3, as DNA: TGTGCCAGCAGCAGCTGGACAGGGGGGCAAGAGACCCAGTACTTC. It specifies CASSSWTGGQETQYF.

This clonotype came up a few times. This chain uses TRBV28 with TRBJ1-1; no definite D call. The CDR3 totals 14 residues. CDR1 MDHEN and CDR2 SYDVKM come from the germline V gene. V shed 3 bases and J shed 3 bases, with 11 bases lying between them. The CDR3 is CASSLSRRDTEAFF. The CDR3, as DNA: TGTGCCAGCAGTTTGAGTCGGAGAGACACTGAAGCTTTCTTT.

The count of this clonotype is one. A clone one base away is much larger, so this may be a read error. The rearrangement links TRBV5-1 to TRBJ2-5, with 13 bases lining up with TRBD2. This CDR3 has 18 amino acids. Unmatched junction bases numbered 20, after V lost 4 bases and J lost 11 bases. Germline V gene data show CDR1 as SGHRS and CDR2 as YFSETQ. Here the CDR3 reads CASSLWGTSGALNNEQYF. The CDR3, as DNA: TGCGCCAGCAGCCTGTGGGGGACTAGCGGGGCCCTAAACAATGAGCAGTACTTC. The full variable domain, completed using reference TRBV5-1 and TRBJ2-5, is KAGVTQTPRYLIKTRGQQVTLSCSPISGHRSVSWYQQTPGQGLQFLFEYFSETQRNKGNFPGRFSGRQFSNSRSEMNVSTLELGDSALYLCASSLWGTSGALNNEQYFGPGTRLLVL.

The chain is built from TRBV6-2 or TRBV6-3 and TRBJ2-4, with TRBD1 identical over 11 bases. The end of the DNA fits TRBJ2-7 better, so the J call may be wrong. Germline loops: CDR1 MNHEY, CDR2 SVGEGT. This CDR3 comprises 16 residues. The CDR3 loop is CASSKSAGTGGVEQYF. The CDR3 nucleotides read TGTGCCAGCAGCAAGTCGGCCGGGACAGGGGGAGTCGAGCAGTACTTC.

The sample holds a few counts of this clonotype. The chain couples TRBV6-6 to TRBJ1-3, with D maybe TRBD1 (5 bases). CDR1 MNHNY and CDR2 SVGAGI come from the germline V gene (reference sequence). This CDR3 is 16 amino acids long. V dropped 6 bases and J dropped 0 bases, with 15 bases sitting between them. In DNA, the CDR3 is TGTGCCAGCAGGCTGACCCGGGACGGCTCTGGAAACACCATATATTTT. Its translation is CASRLTRDGSGNTIYF.

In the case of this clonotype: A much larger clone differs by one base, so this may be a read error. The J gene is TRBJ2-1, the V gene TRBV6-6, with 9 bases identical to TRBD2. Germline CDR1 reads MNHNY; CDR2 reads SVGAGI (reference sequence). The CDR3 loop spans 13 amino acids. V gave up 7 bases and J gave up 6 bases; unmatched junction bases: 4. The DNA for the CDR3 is TGTGCCAGCAACTCGCGGGGGGGCAATGAGCAGTTCTTC. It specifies CASNSRGGNEQFF.

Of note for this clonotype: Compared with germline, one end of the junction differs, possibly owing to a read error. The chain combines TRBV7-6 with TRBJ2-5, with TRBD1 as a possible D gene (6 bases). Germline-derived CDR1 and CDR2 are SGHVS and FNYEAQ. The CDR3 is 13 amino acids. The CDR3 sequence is CANSPRDTTTQYF. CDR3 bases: TGTGCCAACAGCCCTAGGGACACCACGACCCAGTACTTC. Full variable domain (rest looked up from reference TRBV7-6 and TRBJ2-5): GAGVSQSPRYKVTKRGQDVALRCDPISGHVSLYWYRQALGQGPEFLTYFNYEAQQDKSGLPNDRFSAERPEGSISTLTIQRTEQRDSAMYRCANSPRDTTTQYFGPGTRLLVL.

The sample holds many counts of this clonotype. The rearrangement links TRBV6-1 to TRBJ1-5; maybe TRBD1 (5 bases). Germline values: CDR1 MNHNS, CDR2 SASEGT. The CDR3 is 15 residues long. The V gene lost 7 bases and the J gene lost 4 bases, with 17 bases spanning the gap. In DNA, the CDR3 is TGTGCCAGCATCTCCGAGGGGCAGCCGAATCAGCCCCAGCATTTT. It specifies CASISEGQPNQPQHF.